Listed below are T cell receptor beta chains from one sample, sequenced in a study of cytomegalovirus exposure and HLA in healthy donors. Profiled with immunoSEQ multiplex PCR; TCRdb holds only in-frame clones, not every one. The table lists under 150,000 clones, 79% of them singletons. Sequencing was done on a sample of PBMCs. These receptors all come from a man aged 18 to 29 in good health and CMV-seronegative. Both conserved end residues are trimmed from each CDR3. Some rows have no size entry. The others give once, few or many, or a class for an expanded clone.

clone_size j_call v_call cdr3_aa
- TRBJ2-1 TRBV29-1 SVETLTGNEQF
few TRBJ2-7 TRBV5-6 ASSPGAGEQY
- TRBJ1-3 TRBV2 ASSQGTGEGNTIY
- TRBJ2-7 TRBV5-1 ASSQTGAIPYEQY
- TRBJ1-1 TRBV5-1 ASSLWGQGWTEAF
- TRBJ1-1 TRBV9 ASTVEPQGSEAF
- TRBJ1-2 TRBV7-8 ASSTPGQGKDYGYT
few TRBJ2-7 TRBV10-3 AIKPAGPNEMAQY
- TRBJ2-3 TRBV7-2 ASSSAIAGGTQY
- TRBJ1-1 TRBV2 ASSVLAMNTEAF
- TRBJ1-4 TRBV5-6 ASSRDRLNEKLF
- TRBJ2-3 TRBV7-9 SSSFGTDTQY
- TRBJ1-1 TRBV2 ASSVREAF
once TRBJ1-1 TRBV7-2 ASSLGDRLHTEAF
few TRBJ2-7 TRBV7-2 ASSAGLAEYEQY
- TRBJ1-5 TRBV2 ASRITGGYSNQPQH
- TRBJ1-2 TRBV7-2 ASSLVFNGYT
- TRBJ1-2 TRBV7-2 ASSLAVEGSGYT
- - TRBV11-2 ASTTGGGDHEQY
- TRBJ1-2 TRBV5-1 ASSLTGEDYGYT
- TRBJ1-4 TRBV27 ASSYGGENEKLF
- TRBJ2-7 TRBV4-2 ASSQAHYRDRAGEQY
- TRBJ2-7 TRBV9 ASSPSSLYEQY
- TRBJ2-7 TRBV11-1 ASSSDRAREQY
- TRBJ1-1 TRBV10-2 ASSDRGTEAF
- TRBJ1-4 TRBV7-9 ASTLRGNEKLF
- TRBJ2-7 TRBV11-2 ASSPRTPYEQY
- TRBJ1-2 TRBV7-9 ASSLNQGASNYGYT